The rows below give T cell receptor beta chains drawn from one sample of a study of response to subunit inactivated influenza vaccine. TCRdb processed the RT-PCR reads anew with MiXCR; each CDR3 protein has one entry. The data hold 530,000 or so distinct CDR3 sequences, with around 15% observed a single time. This sample comprised PBMCs from blood, obtained roughly 12 days after vaccination. All receptors come from a man in his forties or fifties who received an inactivated influenza vaccine. CDR3s include the opening cysteine and the closing phenylalanine or tryptophan. D genes are given only for firm matches. The size entry is marked missing in some rows and otherwise reads once, few, many or a size class.

J: TRBJ2-5; V: TRBV10-3; D: -; size: few; CDR3: CAISGPETSEAETQYF; DNA: TGTGCCATCAGTGGGCCTGAGACATCCGAGGCGGAGACCCAGTACTTC
J: TRBJ1-2; V: TRBV12-3/TRBV12-4; D: -; size: few; CDR3: CASSLGVFGYTF; DNA: TGTGCCAGCAGTTTAGGGGTTTTTGGCTACACCTTC
J: TRBJ2-7; V: TRBV9; D: TRBD2; size: -; CDR3: CASSARVAGVDEQYF; DNA: TGTGCCAGCAGCGCGAGGGTAGCGGGAGTAGACGAGCAGTACTTC
J: TRBJ2-2; V: TRBV2; D: -; size: many; CDR3: CASSPLTNTGELFF; DNA: TGTGCCAGCAGTCCGCTTACTAACACCGGGGAGCTGTTTTTT
J: TRBJ2-7; V: TRBV5-1; D: -; size: -; CDR3: CASSSLPGYFHEQYF; DNA: TGCGCCAGCAGCTCGCTACCCGGGTACTTCCACGAGCAGTACTTC
J: TRBJ1-1; V: TRBV6-2/TRBV6-3; D: -; size: -; CDR3: CAMCCLNTEAFF; DNA: TGTGCCATGTGCTGTTTGAACACTGAAGCTTTCTTT
J: TRBJ2-7; V: TRBV3-1; D: -; size: few; CDR3: CASSPRGVYEQYF; DNA: TGTGCCAGCAGCCCAAGAGGCGTCTACGAGCAGTACTTC
J: TRBJ2-1; V: TRBV5-1; D: -; size: -; CDR3: CAARTGNNEQFF; DNA: TGCGCCGCAAGGACGGGGAACAATGAGCAGTTCTTC
J: TRBJ1-2; V: TRBV7-9; D: -; size: few; CDR3: CASSGGAQYGYTF; DNA: TGTGCCAGCTCTGGGGGGGCCCAGTATGGCTACACCTTC
J: TRBJ2-7; V: TRBV4-3; D: -; size: -; CDR3: CASSLGGGSGSYEQYF; DNA: TGCGCCAGCAGCCTCGGAGGGGGTAGCGGATCCTACGAGCAGTACTTC
J: TRBJ1-1; V: TRBV7-9; D: -; size: many; CDR3: CASSALGSPKAFF; DNA: TGTGCCAGCAGCGCCCTAGGGTCCCCCAAAGCTTTCTTT
J: TRBJ2-3; V: TRBV10-3; D: -; size: few; CDR3: CAISEGGPRTDTQYF; DNA: TGTGCCATCAGTGAGGGCGGCCCCAGAACAGATACGCAGTATTTT
J: TRBJ1-2; V: TRBV4-3; D: -; size: -; CDR3: CASSQAEYYGYTF; DNA: TGCGCCAGCAGCCAGGCGGAATACTATGGCTACACCTTC
J: TRBJ2-2; V: TRBV20-1; D: -; size: -; CDR3: CSAVKGGSTGELFF; DNA: TGCAGTGCCGTTAAGGGGGGGTCCACCGGGGAGCTGTTTTTT
J: TRBJ2-2; V: TRBV7-6; D: -; size: few; CDR3: CASSSPGYRTENTGELFF; DNA: TGTGCCAGCAGCTCCCCCGGGTATCGTACAGAGAACACCGGGGAGCTGTTTTTT
J: TRBJ2-7; V: TRBV29-1; D: -; size: many; CDR3: CSVTGLSLSEQYF; DNA: TGCAGCGTTACTGGACTAAGCCTTTCCGAGCAGTACTTC